This TCR beta chain was captured by sequencing in a study of blood T cell repertoires in COVID-19. Study context: Nucleic acid was either cDNA or gDNA, and it came from T cells, B-cell-depleted T cells, or PBMCs.

Profiled with immunoSEQ multiplex PCR; TCRdb holds only in-frame clones, not every one. This table holds about 89,000 clones, 75% to 80% found once. Germline CDR1 and CDR2: MDHEN and SYDVKM. The CDR3 is made up of 12 amino acids. The germline V and J ends were trimmed by 2 bases and 4 bases, with 5 bases remaining between them. Sequenced material: peripheral blood. The sequence was collected from a man aged 65 to 79 with COVID-19, enrolled during active disease. The V call is TRBV28, the J call TRBJ1-2, with D unresolved. CDR3 loop: CASSLIGYGYTF. As DNA, the CDR3 is TGTGCCAGCAGTTTAATCGGCTATGGCTACACCTTC.